This T cell receptor (beta chain) emerged from a study of blood T cell repertoires in COVID-19. Study information: From T cells, B-cell-depleted T cells, or PBMCs came the material, which was cDNA or gDNA.

This clone was observed a handful of times. In the authors' workflow: Researchers report that nucleated cell counts were estimated from reference gene primer amplification. Sequencing used immunoSEQ multiplex PCR; TCRdb keeps in-frame clones, though not all of them. D and trimming come from the DNA, and the V and J calls and clone size come from that table. The sample consists of about 250,000 clones, approximately 82% of them appearing once. The CDR3 contains 17 residues. The germline gives CDR1 MGHRA, CDR2 YSYEKL. V was trimmed by 0 bases and J by 2 bases, leaving 15 bases between them. This receptor was obtained from an elderly man with acute or convalescent COVID-19. The specimen sequenced was peripheral blood. This chain uses TRBV4-1 with TRBJ2-3, with D possibly being TRBD1 (5 bases). The CDR3 loop is CASSQEPGYLSTDTQYF. CDR3 nucleotides: TGCGCCAGCAGCCAAGAGCCAGGGTATCTCTCCACAGATACGCAGTATTTT.